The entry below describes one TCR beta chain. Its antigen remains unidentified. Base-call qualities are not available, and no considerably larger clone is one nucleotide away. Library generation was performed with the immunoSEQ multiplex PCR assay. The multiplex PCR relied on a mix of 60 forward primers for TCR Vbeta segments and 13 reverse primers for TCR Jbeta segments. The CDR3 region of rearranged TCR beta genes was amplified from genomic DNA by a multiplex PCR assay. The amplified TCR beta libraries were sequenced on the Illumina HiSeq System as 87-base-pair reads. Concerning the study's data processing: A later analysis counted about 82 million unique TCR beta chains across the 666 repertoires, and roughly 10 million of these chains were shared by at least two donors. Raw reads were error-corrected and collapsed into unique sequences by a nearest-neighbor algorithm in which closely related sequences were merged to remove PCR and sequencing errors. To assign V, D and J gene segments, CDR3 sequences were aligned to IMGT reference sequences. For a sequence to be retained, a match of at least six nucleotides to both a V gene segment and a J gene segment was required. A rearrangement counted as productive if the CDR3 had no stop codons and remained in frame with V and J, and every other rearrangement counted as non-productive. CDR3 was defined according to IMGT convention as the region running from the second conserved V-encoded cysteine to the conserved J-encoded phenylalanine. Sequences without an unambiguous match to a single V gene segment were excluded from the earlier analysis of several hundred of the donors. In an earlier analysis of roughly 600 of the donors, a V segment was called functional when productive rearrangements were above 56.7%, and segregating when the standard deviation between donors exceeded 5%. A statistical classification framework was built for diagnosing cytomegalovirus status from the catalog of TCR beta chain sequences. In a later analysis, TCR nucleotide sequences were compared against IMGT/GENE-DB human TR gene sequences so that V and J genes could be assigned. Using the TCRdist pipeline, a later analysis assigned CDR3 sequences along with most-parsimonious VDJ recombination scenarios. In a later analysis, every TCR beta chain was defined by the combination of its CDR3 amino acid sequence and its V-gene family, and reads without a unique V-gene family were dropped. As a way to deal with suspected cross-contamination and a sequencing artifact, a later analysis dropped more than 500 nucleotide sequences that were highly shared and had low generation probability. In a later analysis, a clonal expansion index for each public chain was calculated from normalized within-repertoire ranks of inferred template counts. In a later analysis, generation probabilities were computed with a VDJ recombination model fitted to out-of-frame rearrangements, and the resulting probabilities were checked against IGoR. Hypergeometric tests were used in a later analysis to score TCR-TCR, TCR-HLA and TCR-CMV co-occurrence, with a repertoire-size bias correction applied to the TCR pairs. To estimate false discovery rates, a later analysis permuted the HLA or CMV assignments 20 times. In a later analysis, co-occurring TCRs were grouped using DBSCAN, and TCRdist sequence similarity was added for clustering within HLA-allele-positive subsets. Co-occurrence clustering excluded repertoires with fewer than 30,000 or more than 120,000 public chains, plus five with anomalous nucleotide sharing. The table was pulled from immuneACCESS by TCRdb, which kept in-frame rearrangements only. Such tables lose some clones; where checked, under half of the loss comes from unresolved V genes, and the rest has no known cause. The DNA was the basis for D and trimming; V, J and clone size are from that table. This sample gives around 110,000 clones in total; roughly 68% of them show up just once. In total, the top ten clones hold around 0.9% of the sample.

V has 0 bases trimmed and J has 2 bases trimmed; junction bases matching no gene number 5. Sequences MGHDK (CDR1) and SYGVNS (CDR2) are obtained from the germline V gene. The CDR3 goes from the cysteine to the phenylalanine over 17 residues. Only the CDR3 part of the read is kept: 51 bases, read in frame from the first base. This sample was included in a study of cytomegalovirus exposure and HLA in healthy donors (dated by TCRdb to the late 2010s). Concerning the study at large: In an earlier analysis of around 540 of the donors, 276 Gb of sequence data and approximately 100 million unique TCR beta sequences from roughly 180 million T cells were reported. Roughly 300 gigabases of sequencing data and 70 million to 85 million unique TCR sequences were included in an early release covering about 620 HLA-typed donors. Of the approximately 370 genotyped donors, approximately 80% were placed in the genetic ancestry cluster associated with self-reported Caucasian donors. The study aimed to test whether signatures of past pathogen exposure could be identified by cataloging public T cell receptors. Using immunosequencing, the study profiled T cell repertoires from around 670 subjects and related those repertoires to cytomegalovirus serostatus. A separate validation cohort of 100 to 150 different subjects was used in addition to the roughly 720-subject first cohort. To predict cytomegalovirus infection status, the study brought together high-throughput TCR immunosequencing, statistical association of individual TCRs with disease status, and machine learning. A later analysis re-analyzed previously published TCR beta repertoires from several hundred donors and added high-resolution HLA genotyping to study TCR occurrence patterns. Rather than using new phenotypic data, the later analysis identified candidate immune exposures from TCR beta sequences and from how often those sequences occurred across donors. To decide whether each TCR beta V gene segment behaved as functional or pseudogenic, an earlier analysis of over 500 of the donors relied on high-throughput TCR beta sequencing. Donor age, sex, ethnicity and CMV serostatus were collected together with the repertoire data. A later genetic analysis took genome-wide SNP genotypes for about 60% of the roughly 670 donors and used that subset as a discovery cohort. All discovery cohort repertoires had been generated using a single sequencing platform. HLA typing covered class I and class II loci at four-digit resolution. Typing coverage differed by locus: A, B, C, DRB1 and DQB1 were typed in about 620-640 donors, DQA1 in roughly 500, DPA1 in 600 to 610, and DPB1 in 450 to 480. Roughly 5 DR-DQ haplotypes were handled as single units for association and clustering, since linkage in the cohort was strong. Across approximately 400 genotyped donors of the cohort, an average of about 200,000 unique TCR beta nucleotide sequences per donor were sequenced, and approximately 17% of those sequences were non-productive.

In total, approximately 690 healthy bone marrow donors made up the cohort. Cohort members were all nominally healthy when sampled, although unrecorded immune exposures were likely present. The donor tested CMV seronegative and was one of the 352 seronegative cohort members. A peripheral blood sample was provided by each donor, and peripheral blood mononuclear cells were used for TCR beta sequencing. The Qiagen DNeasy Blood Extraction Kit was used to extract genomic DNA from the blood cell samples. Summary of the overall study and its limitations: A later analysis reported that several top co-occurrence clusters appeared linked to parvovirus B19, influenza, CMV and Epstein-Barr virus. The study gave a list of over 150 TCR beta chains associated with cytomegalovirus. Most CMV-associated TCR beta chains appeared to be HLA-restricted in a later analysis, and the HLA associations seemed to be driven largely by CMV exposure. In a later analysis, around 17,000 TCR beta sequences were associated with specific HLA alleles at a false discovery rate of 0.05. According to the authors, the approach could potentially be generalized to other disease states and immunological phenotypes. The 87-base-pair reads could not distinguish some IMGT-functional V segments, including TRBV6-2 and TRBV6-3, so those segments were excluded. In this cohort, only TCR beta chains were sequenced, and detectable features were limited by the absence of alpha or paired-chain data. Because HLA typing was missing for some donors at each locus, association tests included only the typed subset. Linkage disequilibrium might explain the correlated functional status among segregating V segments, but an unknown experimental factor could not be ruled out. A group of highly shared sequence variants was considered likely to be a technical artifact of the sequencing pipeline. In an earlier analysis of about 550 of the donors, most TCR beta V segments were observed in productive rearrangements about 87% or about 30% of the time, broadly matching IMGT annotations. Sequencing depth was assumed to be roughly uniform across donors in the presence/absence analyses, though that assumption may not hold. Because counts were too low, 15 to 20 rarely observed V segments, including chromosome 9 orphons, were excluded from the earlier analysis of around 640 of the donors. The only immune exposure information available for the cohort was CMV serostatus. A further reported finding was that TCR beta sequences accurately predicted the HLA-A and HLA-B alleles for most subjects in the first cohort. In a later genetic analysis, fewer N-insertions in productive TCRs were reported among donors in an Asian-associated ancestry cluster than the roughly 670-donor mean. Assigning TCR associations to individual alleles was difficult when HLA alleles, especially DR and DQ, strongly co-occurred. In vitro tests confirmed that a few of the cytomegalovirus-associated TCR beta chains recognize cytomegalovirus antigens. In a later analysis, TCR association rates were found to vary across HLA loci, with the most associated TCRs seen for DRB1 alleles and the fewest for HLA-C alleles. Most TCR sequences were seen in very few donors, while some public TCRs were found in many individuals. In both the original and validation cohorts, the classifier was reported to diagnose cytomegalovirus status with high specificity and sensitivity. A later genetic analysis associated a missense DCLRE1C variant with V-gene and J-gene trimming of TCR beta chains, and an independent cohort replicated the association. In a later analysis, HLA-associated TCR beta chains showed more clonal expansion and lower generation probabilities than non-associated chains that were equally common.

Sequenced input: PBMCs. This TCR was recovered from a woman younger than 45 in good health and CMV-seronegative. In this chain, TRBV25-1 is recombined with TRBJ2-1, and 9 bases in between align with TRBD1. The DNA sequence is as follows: TGTGCCAGCAGTGAATATATACAGGGGGCCCCCTACAATGAGCAGTTCTTC. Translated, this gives CASSEYIQGAPYNEQFF.